This entry concerns a single TCR beta chain. This sample stems from a study of identical twins. TCRdb reprocessed the 5' RACE reads with MiXCR, giving one entry per CDR3 protein. The sample has hundreds of thousands of distinct CDR3 sequences, 9% to 15% seen once; the top ten hold about 1.6%. Trimming cost V 2 bases and J 2 bases, with 9 bases left between them. The CDR3 totals 14 residues. The germline V gene has CDR1 MDHEN and CDR2 SYDVKM. These sequences were also reported in another study, on yellow fever vaccine responses in identical twins.

The sequenced material came from PBMCs. The chain uses TRBV28 and TRBJ2-5; D unresolved. The receptor was derived from a woman between 18 and 29 years old in good health. The CDR3 bases are TGTGCCAGCAGTTTAGGTTCCATACAAGAGACCCAGTACTTC. Protein product: CASSLGSIQETQYF.